The 2 T cell receptor beta chains listed next were all sequenced from one sample in a study of CD8+ T cells in alopecia areata. Sequencing relied on a cDNA template that was reverse transcribed from extracted RNA. Only in-frame clones appear in the TCRdb table, and some are missing; sequencing was by immunoSEQ multiplex PCR. The sample lists roughly 76,000 clones, approximately 30% occurring once. Indicated treatment: oral pan-JAK inhibitor, 5-10 mg twice daily. Here the sequenced sample was CD8+ T cells sorted from blood, taken at week 4, from a patient treated with tofacitinib. These receptors came from a human donor with alopecia areata.

The chain is built from TRBV11-1 and TRBJ2-1; the match to TRBD2 covers 9 bases. Looked up from germline, CDR1 is SGHAT and CDR2 is FQDESV (reference sequence). The CDR3 covers 13 residues. Trimming cost V 5 bases and J 7 bases; bases outside gene matches: 3. CDR3 coding DNA: TGTGCCAGCAGCCCGGGACTAGCAAATGAGCAGTTCTTC. It encodes CASSPGLANEQFF.

This rearrangement joins TRBV30 to TRBJ1-1, with 8 bases identical to TRBD1. The CDR3 is 14 residues long. V was pared by 3 bases and J by 1 base, with 4 bases of the junction left unmatched. Germline V CDR1 and CDR2: GTSNPN, SVGIG (reference sequence). This CDR3 reads CAWSPGTGNTEAFF. CDR3 DNA: TGTGCCTGGAGCCCCGGGACAGGGAACACTGAAGCTTTCTTT.